The present T cell receptor (beta chain) was sequenced within a study of blood T cell repertoires in COVID-19. For the study at large: COVID-19 samples collected from the United States, Italy and Spain covered acute and convalescent phases. Nucleic acid was either cDNA or gDNA, and it came from T cells, B-cell-depleted T cells, or PBMCs.

Per the authors' pipeline: Estimates of nucleated cell counts were drawn from the amplification of reference gene primers. Some clones are missing from TCRdb's copy, which holds only in-frame ones; the method was immunoSEQ multiplex PCR. Clone size and the V and J calls come from that table; the DNA yielded D and trimming. The table records over 35,000 clones, 78% of them present only once. V lost 4 bases and J 4 bases, leaving 11 bases between the germline ends. Germline-derived CDR1 and CDR2 are SQVTM and ANQGSEA. This CDR3 is built from 13 residues. The chain couples TRBV29-1 to TRBJ1-5, with unresolved D. The receptor was derived from a man between 60 and 70 years old with acute or convalescent COVID-19. The sequenced sample was peripheral blood. The CDR3 sequence: CSVVAGRNQPQHF. The CDR3 DNA reads as TGCAGCGTTGTAGCGGGGAGGAATCAGCCCCAGCATTTT.